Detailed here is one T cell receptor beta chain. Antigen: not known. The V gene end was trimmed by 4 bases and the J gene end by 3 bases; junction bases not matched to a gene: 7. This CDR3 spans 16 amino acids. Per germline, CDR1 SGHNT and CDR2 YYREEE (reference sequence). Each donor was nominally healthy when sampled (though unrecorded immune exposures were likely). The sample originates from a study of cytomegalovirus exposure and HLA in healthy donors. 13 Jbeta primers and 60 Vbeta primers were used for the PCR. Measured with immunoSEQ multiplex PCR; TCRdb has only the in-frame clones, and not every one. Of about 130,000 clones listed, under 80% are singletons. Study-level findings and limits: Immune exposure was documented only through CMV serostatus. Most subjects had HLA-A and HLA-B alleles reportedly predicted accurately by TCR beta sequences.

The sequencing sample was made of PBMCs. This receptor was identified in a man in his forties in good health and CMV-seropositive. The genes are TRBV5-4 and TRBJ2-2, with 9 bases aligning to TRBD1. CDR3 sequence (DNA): TGTGCCAGCAGCCCGTTCCGGGACAGGGACACCGGGGAGCTGTTTTTT. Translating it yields CASSPFRDRDTGELFF.